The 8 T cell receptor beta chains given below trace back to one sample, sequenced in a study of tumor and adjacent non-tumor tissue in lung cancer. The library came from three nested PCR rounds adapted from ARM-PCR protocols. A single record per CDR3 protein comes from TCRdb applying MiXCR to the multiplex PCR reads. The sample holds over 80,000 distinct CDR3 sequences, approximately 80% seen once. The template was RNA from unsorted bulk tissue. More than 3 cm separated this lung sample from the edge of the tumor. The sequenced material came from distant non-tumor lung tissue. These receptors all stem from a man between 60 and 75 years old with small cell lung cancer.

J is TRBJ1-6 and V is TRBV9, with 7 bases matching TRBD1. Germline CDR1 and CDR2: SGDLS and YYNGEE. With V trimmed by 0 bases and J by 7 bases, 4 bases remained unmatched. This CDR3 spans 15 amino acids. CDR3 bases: TGTGCCAGCAGCGTAGAGGGGGCGCAAAATTCACCCCTCCACTTT. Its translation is CASSVEGAQNSPLHF.

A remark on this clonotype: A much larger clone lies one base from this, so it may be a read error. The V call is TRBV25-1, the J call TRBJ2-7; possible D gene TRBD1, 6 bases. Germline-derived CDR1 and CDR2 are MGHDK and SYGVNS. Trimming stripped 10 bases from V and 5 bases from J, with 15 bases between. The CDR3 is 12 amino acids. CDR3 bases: TGTGCCAACAGCCCCACAGGGCACGAGCAGTACTTC. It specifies CANSPTGHEQYF.

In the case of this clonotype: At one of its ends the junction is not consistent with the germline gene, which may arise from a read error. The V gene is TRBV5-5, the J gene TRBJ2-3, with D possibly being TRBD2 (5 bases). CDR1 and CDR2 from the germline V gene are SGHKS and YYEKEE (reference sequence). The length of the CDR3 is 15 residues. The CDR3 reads CASILEGPSTDTQYF. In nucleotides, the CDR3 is TGTGCCAGCATCTTAGAGGGCCCTAGCACAGATACACAGTATTTT. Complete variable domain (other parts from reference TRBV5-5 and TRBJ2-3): DAGVTQSPTHLIKTRGQQVTLRCSPISGHKSVSWYQQVLGQGPQFIFQYYEKEERGRGNFPDRFSARQFPNYSSELNVNALLLGDSALYLCASILEGPSTDTQYFGPGTRLTVL.

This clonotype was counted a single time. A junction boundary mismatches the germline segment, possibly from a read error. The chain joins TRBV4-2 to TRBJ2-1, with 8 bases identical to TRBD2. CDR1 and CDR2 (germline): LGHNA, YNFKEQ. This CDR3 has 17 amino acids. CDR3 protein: CVSSPLSLTSVRGEQFF. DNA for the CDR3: TGTGTCAGCAGCCCTCTGAGCCTGACTAGCGTGAGGGGTGAGCAGTTCTTC.

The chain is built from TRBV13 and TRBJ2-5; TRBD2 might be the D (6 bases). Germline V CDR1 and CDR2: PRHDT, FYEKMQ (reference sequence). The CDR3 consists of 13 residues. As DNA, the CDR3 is TGTATCAGCAGGCAACGCGGGGAAGAGACCCAGTACTTC. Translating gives CISRQRGEETQYF.

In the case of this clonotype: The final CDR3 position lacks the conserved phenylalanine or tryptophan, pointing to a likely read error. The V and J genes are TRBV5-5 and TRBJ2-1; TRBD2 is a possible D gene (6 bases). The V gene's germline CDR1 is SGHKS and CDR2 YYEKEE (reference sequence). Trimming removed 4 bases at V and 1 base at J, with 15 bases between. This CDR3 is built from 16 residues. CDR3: CASSGLGRSSYNEQFL. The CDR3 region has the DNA TGTGCCAGCAGCGGTCTCGGGAGAAGTTCCTACAATGAGCAGTTCTTA.

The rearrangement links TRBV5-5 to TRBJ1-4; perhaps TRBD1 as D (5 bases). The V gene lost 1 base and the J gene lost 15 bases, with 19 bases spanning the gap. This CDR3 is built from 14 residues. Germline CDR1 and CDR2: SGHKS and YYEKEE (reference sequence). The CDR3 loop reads CASSLSLADTNMFF. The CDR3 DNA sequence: TGTGCCAGCAGCTTGAGCCTCGCGGACACGAATATGTTTTTT.

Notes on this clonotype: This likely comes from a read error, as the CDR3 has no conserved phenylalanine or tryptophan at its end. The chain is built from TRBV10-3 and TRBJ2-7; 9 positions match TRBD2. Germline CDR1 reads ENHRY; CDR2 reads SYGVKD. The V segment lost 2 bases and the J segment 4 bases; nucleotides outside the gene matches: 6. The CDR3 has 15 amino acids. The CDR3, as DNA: TGTGCCATCAGTGAGGGGACTAGCAGGATTTACGAGCAGTACATC. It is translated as CAISEGTSRIYEQYI.